The rows below give T cell receptor beta chains drawn from one sample of a study of blood T cell repertoires in COVID-19. Using immunoSEQ multiplex PCR, the repertoire was profiled, and TCRdb retains in-frame clones only, with some absent. The data hold more than 90,000 clones, with approximately 84% observed a single time. Source material: peripheral blood. These TCRs come from a man between 35 and 55 years old with acute or convalescent COVID-19. Both conserved end residues are part of each CDR3. The D gene is left open where the match is weak. Not every row has a clone size; where given, it reads once, few, many or a size class.

abundance: .; d_gene: .; v_gene: TRBV4-3; j_gene: TRBJ1-5; CDR3aa: CASSQRALPNQPQHF; CDR3nt: TGCGCCAGCTCCCAGAGGGCGCTACCCAATCAGCCCCAGCATTTT
abundance: .; d_gene: TRBD1; v_gene: TRBV30; j_gene: TRBJ1-1; CDR3aa: CAWSALGQAGTEAFF; CDR3nt: TGTGCCTGGAGTGCCCTGGGACAGGCAGGGACTGAAGCTTTCTTT
abundance: .; d_gene: TRBD2; v_gene: TRBV27; j_gene: TRBJ2-3; CDR3aa: CASSLREGLTDTQYF; CDR3nt: TGTGCCAGCAGTTTACGGGAGGGACTCACAGATACGCAGTATTTT
abundance: .; d_gene: TRBD2; v_gene: TRBV5-1; j_gene: TRBJ2-7; CDR3aa: CASSLLAGGAPYEQYF; CDR3nt: TGCGCCAGCAGCCTATTAGCGGGAGGGGCTCCCTACGAGCAGTACTTC
abundance: .; d_gene: TRBD1; v_gene: TRBV11-3; j_gene: TRBJ2-2; CDR3aa: CASSSFGVGTGLVGELFF; CDR3nt: TGTGCCAGCAGCTCCTTCGGGGTCGGGACAGGGCTAGTCGGGGAGCTGTTTTTT
abundance: few; d_gene: .; v_gene: TRBV12-3/TRBV12-4; j_gene: TRBJ2-2; CDR3aa: CASSPDNVGELFF; CDR3nt: TGTGCCAGCAGCCCGGACAATGTCGGGGAGCTGTTTTTT
abundance: .; d_gene: .; v_gene: TRBV6-6; j_gene: TRBJ1-1; CDR3aa: CASTIQGGNTEAFF; CDR3nt: TGTGCCAGCACTATTCAGGGTGGGAACACTGAAGCTTTCTTT
abundance: .; d_gene: TRBD2; v_gene: TRBV5-1; j_gene: TRBJ2-1; CDR3aa: CASKPGASGGYNEQFF; CDR3nt: TGCGCCAGCAAACCTGGCGCTAGCGGAGGGTACAATGAGCAGTTCTTC
abundance: .; d_gene: .; v_gene: TRBV11-2; j_gene: TRBJ1-2; CDR3aa: CASSLGASNYGYTF; CDR3nt: TGTGCCAGCAGCTTAGGGGCTTCTAACTATGGCTACACCTTC
abundance: .; d_gene: .; v_gene: TRBV5-4; j_gene: TRBJ2-7; CDR3aa: CASSYESSYEQYF; CDR3nt: TGTGCCAGCAGCTATGAGAGCTCCTACGAGCAGTACTTC
abundance: once; d_gene: TRBD1; v_gene: TRBV2; j_gene: TRBJ2-5; CDR3aa: CASRLTGTGIAETQYF; CDR3nt: TGTGCCAGCAGACTAACCGGGACAGGGATAGCAGAGACCCAGTACTTC
abundance: .; d_gene: .; v_gene: TRBV6-2/TRBV6-3; j_gene: TRBJ1-4; CDR3aa: CASSSLTLQTTNEKLFF; CDR3nt: TGTGCCAGCAGTTCCCTGACGCTACAGACAACTAATGAAAAACTGTTTTTT
abundance: .; d_gene: .; v_gene: TRBV6-2/TRBV6-3; j_gene: TRBJ1-4; CDR3aa: CASSLRGGLITRGNEKLFF; CDR3nt: TGTGCCAGCAGCCTACGCGGGGGTCTTATCACCAGAGGGAATGAAAAACTGTTTTTT
abundance: .; d_gene: .; v_gene: TRBV6-2/TRBV6-3; j_gene: TRBJ2-1; CDR3aa: CASSYSGQIVNEQFF; CDR3nt: TGTGCCAGCAGTTACTCGGGGCAGATTGTCAATGAGCAGTTCTTC
abundance: .; d_gene: TRBD1; v_gene: TRBV25-1; j_gene: TRBJ1-2; CDR3aa: CASSAYGQGAGGYTF; CDR3nt: TGTGCCAGCAGTGCCTACGGACAGGGGGCTGGGGGCTACACCTTC
abundance: .; d_gene: TRBD1; v_gene: TRBV6-5; j_gene: TRBJ1-1; CDR3aa: CASRIDRGTEAFF; CDR3nt: TGTGCCAGCAGGATAGACAGGGGGACTGAAGCTTTCTTT
abundance: .; d_gene: .; v_gene: TRBV7-2; j_gene: TRBJ2-3; CDR3aa: CASSLERQPSTDTQYF; CDR3nt: TGTGCCAGCAGCTTAGAGCGGCAGCCTAGCACAGATACGCAGTATTTT
abundance: few; d_gene: .; v_gene: TRBV30; j_gene: TRBJ2-2; CDR3aa: CAWHVGVKTGELFF; CDR3nt: TGTGCCTGGCACGTCGGGGTTAAGACCGGGGAGCTGTTTTTT
abundance: once; d_gene: TRBD1; v_gene: TRBV19; j_gene: TRBJ2-3; CDR3aa: CASSIRGPDTQYF; CDR3nt: TGTGCCAGTAGTATTAGGGGGCCAGATACGCAGTATTTT